The next 7 T cell receptor beta chains were all read from a single sample in a study of blood T cells in healthy people across ages. A second PCR, run for roughly 6 to 11 cycles, used a sample-barcoded 5' primer plus a J-beta primer mix. TCRdb reprocessed the 5' RACE reads with MiXCR, giving one entry per CDR3 protein. This table has just over 1 million distinct CDR3 sequences, around 43% appearing once. The sample was blood. The receptors shown here come from a woman aged 55 to 70 in good health.

J is TRBJ2-1 and V is TRBV11-2; D is undetermined. Germline CDR1 and CDR2: SGHAT and FQNNGV. The CDR3 runs 13 residues. With 5 bases removed from V and 9 bases from J, the gap between germline ends came to 14 bases. CDR3 protein: CASSADHAGEQFF. Here the CDR3 DNA reads TGTGCCAGCAGCGCCGACCACGCCGGTGAGCAGTTCTTC.

The J gene is TRBJ2-7, the V gene TRBV4-1; D possibly uses TRBD1 or TRBD2 (7 bases each). The CDR3 consists of 16 residues. Germline-derived CDR1 and CDR2 are MGHRA and YSYEKL. V dropped 1 base and J dropped 1 base, with 14 bases sitting between them. The CDR3 sequence is CASSQAGRGGSYEQYF. The CDR3 bases are TGCGCCAGCAGCCAAGCGGGCAGGGGGGGATCCTACGAGCAGTACTTC.

This chain connects TRBV20-1 to TRBJ2-4; 8 bases fit TRBD2. Germline V CDR1 and CDR2: DFQATT, SNEGSKA (reference sequence). V dropped 3 bases and J dropped 12; count of bases not matched to a gene: 7. The CDR3 totals 12 residues. CDR3 DNA sequence: TGCAGTGCTAGTCCCCTAGCGGGCCGTCAGTACTTC. Protein product: CSASPLAGRQYF.

The chain recombines TRBV6-1 with TRBJ2-7, with D unresolved. This CDR3 has 13 amino acids. V shed 6 bases and J shed 1 base, with 10 bases lying between them. Germline CDR1 reads MNHNS; CDR2 reads SASEGT. The CDR3 DNA follows: TGTGCCAGCAGCCACTTCCAATCCTACGAGCAGTACTTC. It is translated as CASSHFQSYEQYF.

CDR3 in amino acids: CATGSLGRAVDTQYF. The CDR3 coding sequence is TGTGCCACCGGAAGTCTAGGGCGGGCGGTAGATACGCAGTATTTT. This rearrangement joins TRBV24-1 to TRBJ2-3, with a tentative D call TRBD2 (5 bases). CDR3 size: 15 residues. From germline, CDR1 is KGHDR and CDR2 SFDVKD. Trimming shortened V by 9 bases and J by 5 bases, and 20 bases separated the two germline ends.

This clonotype was recorded only once. This may arise from a read error, as a much more abundant clone is one base away. The gene calls are TRBV24-1 and TRBJ2-1; D is uncertain. V gave up 4 bases and J gave up 0 bases, with 12 bases separating them. Per the germline V gene, CDR1 is KGHDR and CDR2 is SFDVKD. This CDR3 comprises 16 residues. The CDR3 DNA sequence: TGTGCCACCAGTGACTCCAGCGAGACCTCCTACAATGAGCAGTTCTTC. It translates to CATSDSSETSYNEQFF.

The V gene is TRBV9, the J gene TRBJ2-7; D is unclear. Trimming cost V 3 bases and J 4 bases, with 14 bases left between them. This CDR3 comprises 14 residues. Germline assignment: CDR1 SGDLS and CDR2 YYNGEE. The CDR3 coding sequence is TGTGCCAGCAGCGAAGGCCAGGAGAATTACGAGCAGTACTTC. Translating it yields CASSEGQENYEQYF.